The rows below give T cell receptor beta chains drawn from one sample of a study of long-term antiretroviral therapy in people with HIV. Assay used: immunoSEQ multiplex PCR; TCRdb lists only in-frame clones, some missing. The sample carries about 29,000 clones, nearly 95% recorded once. The source material was unsorted PBMCs, sampled 6.2 years after starting antiretroviral therapy. The receptors derive from a man in his forties with HIV. The CDR3 runs from the conserved cysteine through the conserved F or W. Each record gives: clone size, V gene, J gene, D gene, CDR3 DNA, CDR3 protein. A D gene is named only where the DNA matches it firmly. Not all rows give a size; the values are once, few, many and, for expanded clones, a class.

>.|TRBV6-6|TRBJ2-7|.
TGTGCCAGCAGTTACCCACAGGGTGCGGGCTCCTACGAGCAGTACTTC
CASSYPQGAGSYEQYF
>.|TRBV9|TRBJ2-3|.
TGTGCCAGCAGCGTAGCTCCCACAGGGAAGGGCACAGATACGCAGTATTTT
CASSVAPTGKGTDTQYF
>.|TRBV4-1|TRBJ1-2|.
TGCGCCAGCAGCCAAGATCAACGTGGAAACTATGGCTACACCTTC
CASSQDQRGNYGYTF
>.|TRBV7-7|TRBJ2-1|.
TGTGCTAGCAGCCTGACTAGTTTTCATGAGCAGTTCTTC
CASSLTSFHEQFF
>.|TRBV19|TRBJ1-1|.
TGTGCCAGTAGTACATTACAGGTAAAGAACACTGAAGCTTTCTTT
CASSTLQVKNTEAFF
>.|TRBV9|TRBJ2-2|.
TGTGCCAGCGGCCGGGGGGCGGGGGAGCTGTTTTTT
CASGRGAGELFF
>once|TRBV28|TRBJ2-3|.
TGTGCCAGCAGGGGGGGAAATACGCAGTATTTT
CASRGGNTQYF
>.|TRBV19|TRBJ1-2|TRBD1
TGTGCCAGTAGTGGACAGGGGCCAGCTAACTATGGCTACACCTTC
CASSGQGPANYGYTF
>.|TRBV2|TRBJ2-2|TRBD2
TGTGCCAGCAGCCTGGCTCTAGCGGGGGGCCCGGGGAACACCGGGGAGCTGTTTTTT
CASSLALAGGPGNTGELFF
>.|TRBV6-5|TRBJ2-6|.
TGTGCCAGCAGTAAAGACCACTCTGGGGCCAACGTCCTGACTTTC
CASSKDHSGANVLTF
>.|TRBV4-1|TRBJ2-7|TRBD2
TGCGCCAGCAGCCAAGATCGCGGGGGGTCCTACGAGCAGTACTTC
CASSQDRGGSYEQYF
>.|TRBV5-4|TRBJ2-5|.
TGTGCCAGCAGCTTGCCAACAGGGGAGGGGGAGACCCAGTACTTC
CASSLPTGEGETQYF
>once|TRBV5-1|TRBJ1-4|.
TGCGCCAGCAGCTTAGGGGGAGGGGGACCGAATGAAAAACTGTTTTTT
CASSLGGGGPNEKLFF
>.|TRBV30|TRBJ2-3|.
TGTGCCTGGAGGGAGTCGGCGGCAGATACGCAGTATTTT
CAWRESAADTQYF